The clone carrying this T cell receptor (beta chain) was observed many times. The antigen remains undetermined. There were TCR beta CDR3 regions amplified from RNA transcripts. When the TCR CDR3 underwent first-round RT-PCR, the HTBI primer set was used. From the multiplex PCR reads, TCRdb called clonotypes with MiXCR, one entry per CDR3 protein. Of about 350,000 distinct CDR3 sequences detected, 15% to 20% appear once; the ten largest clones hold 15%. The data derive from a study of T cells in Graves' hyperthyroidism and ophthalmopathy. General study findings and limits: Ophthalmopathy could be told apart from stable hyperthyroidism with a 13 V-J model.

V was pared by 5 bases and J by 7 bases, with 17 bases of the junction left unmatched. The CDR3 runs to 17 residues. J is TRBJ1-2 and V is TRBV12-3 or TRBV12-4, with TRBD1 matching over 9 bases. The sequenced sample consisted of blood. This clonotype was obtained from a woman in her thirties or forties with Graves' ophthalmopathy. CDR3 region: CASSPLGQGITNSGYTF. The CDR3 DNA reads TGTGCCAGCAGTCCCTTAGGACAGGGGATAACCAATTCTGGCTACACCTTC.